The present TCR beta chain was sequenced within a study of regulatory T cells in long-lasting Graves disease. Time point: newly diagnosed GD, antithyroid drugs for less than 3 months. With RNA extracted from PBMCs as input, the TCR library was made. Between the trimmed V and J ends, which lost 6 bases and 2 bases, there was a span of 11 bases. The CDR3 is made up of 14 amino acids. Germline V gene lookup returns CDR1 MNHNS and CDR2 SASEGT. This clonotype was seen ten or more times. The authors built TCR beta libraries using iRepertoire HTBI primers and Arm-PCR of CDR3 regions. Via MiXCR, TCRdb re-called the multiplex PCR reads, giving one row per CDR3 protein. The top ten clones hold 18% of a sample with 680,000 or so distinct CDR3 sequences, approximately 15% of them seen once. These data were also filed under a second study, of T cells in Graves' hyperthyroidism and ophthalmopathy. This second report adds: Any patient presenting with uncontrolled infection, other autoimmune disease, pregnancy or lactation was left out.

This sequence joins TRBV6-1 and TRBJ1-5, with D tentatively TRBD1 (5 bases). This clonotype was sampled from a woman aged 30 to 39 with Graves disease. The specimen comprised peripheral blood mononuclear cells (PBMCs), sampled at new diagnosis, from a patient treated with antithyroid drugs. As DNA, the CDR3 is TGTGCCAGCAGGGGGGGGACGGGCAATCAGCCCCAGCATTTT. Translating it yields CASRGGTGNQPQHF.